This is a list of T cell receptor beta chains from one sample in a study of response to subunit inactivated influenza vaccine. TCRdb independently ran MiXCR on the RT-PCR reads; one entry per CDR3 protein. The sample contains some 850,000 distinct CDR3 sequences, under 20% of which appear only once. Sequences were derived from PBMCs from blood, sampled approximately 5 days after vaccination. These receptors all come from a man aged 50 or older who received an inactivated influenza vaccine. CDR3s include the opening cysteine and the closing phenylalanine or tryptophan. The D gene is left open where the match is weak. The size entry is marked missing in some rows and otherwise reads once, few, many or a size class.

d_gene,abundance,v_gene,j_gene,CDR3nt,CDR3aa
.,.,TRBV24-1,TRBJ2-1,TGTGCCACCAGTGATTATCGGACACCTAACAATGAGCAGTTCTTC,CATSDYRTPNNEQFF
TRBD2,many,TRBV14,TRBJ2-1,TGTGCCAGCAGCCGCTACTTCTCCCCTAGCGGACCCTTTTACAATGAGCAGTTCTTC,CASSRYFSPSGPFYNEQFF
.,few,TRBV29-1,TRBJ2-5,TGCAGCGTTGTACCGAACCAAGAGACCCAGTACTTC,CSVVPNQETQYF
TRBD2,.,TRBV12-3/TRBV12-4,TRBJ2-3,TGTGCCAGCAGTTCGGGACTAGCGGGGGCAGATACGCAGTATTTT,CASSSGLAGADTQYF
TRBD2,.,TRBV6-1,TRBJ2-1,TGTGCCAGCAGTCCAGCGGGAGGTGTCAATGAGCAGTTCTTC,CASSPAGGVNEQFF
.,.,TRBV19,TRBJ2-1,TGTGCCAGTAGTTGGGCGGGTCGATACAATGAGCAGTTCTTC,CASSWAGRYNEQFF
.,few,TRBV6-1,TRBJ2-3,TGTGCCAGCACCCTAAGGGCCACCGGGACAAGCACAGATACGCAGTATTTT,CASTLRATGTSTDTQYF
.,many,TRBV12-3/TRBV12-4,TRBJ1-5,TGTGCCAGCAGTTTAGCGGAAACTCAGCCCCAGCATTTT,CASSLAETQPQHF
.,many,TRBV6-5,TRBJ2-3,TGTGCCAGCACTGGCACAGATACGCAGTATTTT,CASTGTDTQYF
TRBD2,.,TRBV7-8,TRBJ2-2,TGTGCCAGCAGCTTTACGGGGGAGGGCACCGGGGAGCTGTTTTTT,CASSFTGEGTGELFF
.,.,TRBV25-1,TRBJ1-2,TGTGCCAGCAACAGCCGCTATGGCTACACCTTC,CASNSRYGYTF
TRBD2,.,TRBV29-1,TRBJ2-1,TGCAGCGTTGGGATGGCACTAGCGGGACGCAATGAGCAGTTCTTC,CSVGMALAGRNEQFF
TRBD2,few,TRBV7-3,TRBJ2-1,TGTGCCAGCAGCCTTGGACTAGACAATGAGCAGTTCTTC,CASSLGLDNEQFF
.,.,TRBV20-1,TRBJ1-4,TGCAGTGCCCTTTGGGGGACAAATGAAAAACTGTTTTTT,CSALWGTNEKLFF
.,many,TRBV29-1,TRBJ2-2,TGCAGCGTTGAAGATCGTGTTTCGGGGAACACCGGGGAGCTGTTTTTT,CSVEDRVSGNTGELFF
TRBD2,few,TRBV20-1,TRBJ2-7,TGCAGTGCTATGGGACTACCCCCGGCCTACGAGCAGTACTTC,CSAMGLPPAYEQYF
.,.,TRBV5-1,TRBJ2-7,TGCGCCAGCAGCTTGCGGCGGATCTCCTACGAGCAGTACTTC,CASSLRRISYEQYF
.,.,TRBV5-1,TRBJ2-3,TGCGCCAGCAGGTATCTCCTGTTCACAGATACGCAGTATTTT,CASRYLLFTDTQYF
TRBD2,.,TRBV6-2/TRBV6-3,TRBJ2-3,TGTGCCAGCAGTTACCCAGCGGGAGGGCCAGATACGCAGTATTTT,CASSYPAGGPDTQYF
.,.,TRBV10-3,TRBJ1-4,TGTGCCGTAGGACAAACAGTGGGCTTAGGTGAAAAACTGTTTTTT,CAVGQTVGLGEKLFF
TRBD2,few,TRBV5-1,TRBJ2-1,TGCGCCAGCAGCTTGGCCGGGACTAGCGGGGGGGCTTACAATGAGCAGTTCTTC,CASSLAGTSGGAYNEQFF
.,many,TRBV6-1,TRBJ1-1,TGTGCCAGCAGTGACAGGGGCCAGAACACTGAAGCTTTCTTT,CASSDRGQNTEAFF
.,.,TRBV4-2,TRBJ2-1,TGTGCCAGCAGCCAAGTGGTAGGAGAGGGCGAGCAGTTCTTC,CASSQVVGEGEQFF
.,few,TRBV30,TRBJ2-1,TGTGCCTGGAGTTTCCCTCCCCGGCGAGGAGAGCAGTTCTTC,CAWSFPPRRGEQFF
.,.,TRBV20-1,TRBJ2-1,TGCAGTGCTAGAAGGCAGGGTTCTCAGAATGAGCAGTTCTTC,CSARRQGSQNEQFF
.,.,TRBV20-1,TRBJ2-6,TGCAGTGCTAGAGATATCCAGGGAAGGATCTCTGGGGCCAACGTCCTGACTTTC,CSARDIQGRISGANVLTF
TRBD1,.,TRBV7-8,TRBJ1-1,TGTGCCAGCAGCCCGACAGGGGGACGAGATGAAGCTTTCTTT,CASSPTGGRDEAFF
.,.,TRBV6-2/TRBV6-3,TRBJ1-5,TGTGCCAGCAGTCCCCTTGGCGGGGGGCGTCGTCAGCCCCAGCATTTT,CASSPLGGGRRQPQHF
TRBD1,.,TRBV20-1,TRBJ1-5,TGCAGTGCTGCGACAGGGGGAATTAGTCAGCCCCAGCATTTT,CSAATGGISQPQHF
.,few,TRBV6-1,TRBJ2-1,TGTGCCAGCAGTCAATCACAGGGCTACAATGAGCAGTTCTTC,CASSQSQGYNEQFF
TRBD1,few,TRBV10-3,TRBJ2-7,TGTGCCATCAGCCTCGGGACAGGGGGTTTAGAGCAGTACTTC,CAISLGTGGLEQYF
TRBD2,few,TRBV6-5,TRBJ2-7,TGTGCCAGCAGTTACCTAGCGGGCGACTACGAGCAGTACTTC,CASSYLAGDYEQYF
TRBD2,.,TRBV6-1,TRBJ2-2,TGTGCCAGCAGCCCATTCCTAGCGGGGGGGCAATTGGGCGGGGAGCTGTTTTTT,CASSPFLAGGQLGGELFF
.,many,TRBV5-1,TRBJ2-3,TGCGCCAGCAGCGAGGCCGGGCCGTTGAGCACAGATACGCAGTATTTT,CASSEAGPLSTDTQYF
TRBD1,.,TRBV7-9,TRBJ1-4,TGTGCCAGCAGCTTCTTCCCAGGGGGCGGTGAAAAACTGTTTTTT,CASSFFPGGGEKLFF
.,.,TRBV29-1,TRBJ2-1,TGCAGCGTTGGACTGGGGACTGTCATCAATGAGCAGTTCTTC,CSVGLGTVINEQFF
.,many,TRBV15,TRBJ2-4,TGTGCCACCAGCAGAGAAGGACTGGGTCGTGAGTACTTC,CATSREGLGREYF
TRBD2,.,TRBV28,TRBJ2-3,TGTGCCAGCAGTGATACTAGCGGGAGAAGCACAGATACGCAGTATTTT,CASSDTSGRSTDTQYF
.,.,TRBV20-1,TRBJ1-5,TGCAGTGCTAGTCACCCGGGGTATCAGCCCCAGCATTTT,CSASHPGYQPQHF
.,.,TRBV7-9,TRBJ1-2,TGTGCCAGCAGCGGGACTGCCTTTAACTATGGCTACACCTTC,CASSGTAFNYGYTF
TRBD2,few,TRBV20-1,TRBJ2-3,TGCAGTGCGTTCCCGCTAGCGGGAGGCACAGATACGCAGTATTTT,CSAFPLAGGTDTQYF
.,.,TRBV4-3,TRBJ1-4,TGCGCCAGCAGCCAAGATGGGGGGCGTGAAAAACTATTTTTT,CASSQDGGREKLFF
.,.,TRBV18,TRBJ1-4,TGTGCCAGCTCACCGCAGTCCAGAAAACTGTTTTTT,CASSPQSRKLFF
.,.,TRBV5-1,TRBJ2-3,TGCGCCAGCAGCTCGGGTGGTAGTCCGTTTCGGGGCACAGATACGCAGTATTTT,CASSSGGSPFRGTDTQYF
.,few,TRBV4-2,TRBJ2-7,TGTGCCAGCAGCCAAGACGACGCCCACGAGCAGTACTTC,CASSQDDAHEQYF
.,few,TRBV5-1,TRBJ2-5,TGCGCCAGCAGCCGGGGGGCCGGACAAGAGACCCAGTACTTC,CASSRGAGQETQYF
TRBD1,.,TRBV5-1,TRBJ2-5,TGCGCCAGCAGCTTGGAGACAGGGGTGATGGAGACCCAGTACTTC,CASSLETGVMETQYF
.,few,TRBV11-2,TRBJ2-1,TGTGCCAGCAGCAGAGGGACGGATCCCTACAATGAGCAGTTCTTC,CASSRGTDPYNEQFF
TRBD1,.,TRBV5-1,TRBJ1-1,TGCGCCAGCAGCTTGCAGGGGGAAGTCTCTGAAGCTTTCTTT,CASSLQGEVSEAFF
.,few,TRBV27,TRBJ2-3,TGTGCCAGCAGAATACAGGGTGTGACAGATACGCAGTATTTT,CASRIQGVTDTQYF
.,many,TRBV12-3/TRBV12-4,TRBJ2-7,TGTGCCAGCAGTTTACTGGGGGCAGGCGAGCAGTACTTC,CASSLLGAGEQYF
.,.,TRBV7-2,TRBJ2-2,TGTGCCAGCAGACTCGAGGTCGGGGAGCTGTTTTTT,CASRLEVGELFF
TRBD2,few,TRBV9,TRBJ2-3,TGTGCCAGCAGCGCCAGGACTAGCGCCACAGATACGCAGTATTTT,CASSARTSATDTQYF
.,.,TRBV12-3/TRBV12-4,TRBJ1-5,TGTGCCAGCAGTATGGAGGGTTATCAGCCCCAGCATTTT,CASSMEGYQPQHF
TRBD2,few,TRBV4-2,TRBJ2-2,TGTGCCAGCAGCCAAGATAAGCGGGAGAGTGGCGGGGAGCTGTTTTTT,CASSQDKRESGGELFF
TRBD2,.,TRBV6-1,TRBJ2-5,TGTGCCAGCAGTAAAACAGTGGGGGGGACCCGGGAGACCCAGTACTTC,CASSKTVGGTRETQYF
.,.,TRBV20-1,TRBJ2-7,TGCAGTGCTAGCCCCCAGCGGGAGCAGTACTTC,CSASPQREQYF
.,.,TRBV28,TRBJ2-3,TGTGCCAGCCGGACCCCCGGGGCGGGAGATACGCAGTATTTT,CASRTPGAGDTQYF
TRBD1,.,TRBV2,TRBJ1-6,TGTGCCGGAAGACAGGGGGGTTATAATTCACCCCTCCACTTT,CAGRQGGYNSPLHF
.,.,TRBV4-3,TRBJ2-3,TGCGCCAGCAGCCAAGATTGGCAGGGGATGGGAGATACGCAGTATTTT,CASSQDWQGMGDTQYF